What follows describes a single T cell receptor beta chain. This sample is part of a study of blood T cell repertoires in COVID-19. Study context: Sources were T cells, B-cell-depleted T cells, or PBMCs; the material itself was cDNA or gDNA.

Deletions cut 5 bases from V and 5 bases from J, with 12 bases between. This CDR3 comprises 13 residues. Germline V CDR1 and CDR2: SGHAT, FQNNGV. The repertoire was sequenced with immunoSEQ multiplex PCR; TCRdb's copy has only in-frame clones and lacks some. The sample yields approximately 130,000 clones, just under 90% seen once. The TCR sequence derives from a woman between 45 and 60 years old with acute or convalescent COVID-19. The chain recombines TRBV11-2 with TRBJ1-1; the D is unclear. The sequencing input was peripheral blood. CDR3 DNA: TGTGCCAGCAGCGCCGAAGCGGGAACTGAAGCTTTCTTT. Its protein product is CASSAEAGTEAFF.